This T cell receptor (beta chain) derives from a study of blood T cell repertoires in COVID-19. At the level of the study: Italy, Spain and the United States were the sources of the convalescent and acute COVID-19 samples.

The V gene's germline CDR1 is SGHKS and CDR2 YYEKEE (reference sequence). The CDR3 is made up of 12 amino acids. Trimming removed 3 bases at V and 8 bases at J, with 9 bases between. As processed by the authors: Estimation of nucleated cell counts was performed using reference gene primer amplification. TCRdb's copy holds only in-frame clones and misses some; the assay was immunoSEQ multiplex PCR. V, J and clone size derive from that table, while D and trimming were established from the DNA sequence. The table includes 150,000 to 190,000 clones, 80% to 90% detected once. Material for sequencing was peripheral blood. This chain uses TRBV5-5 with TRBJ1-5, with no clear D. The sequence was collected from an older woman with acute or convalescent COVID-19. The CDR3 bases are TGTGCCAGCAGCTGGCGGGGAGAGCCCCAGCATTTT. Its protein is CASSWRGEPQHF. Using reference TRBV5-5 and TRBJ1-5 for the parts outside the CDR3, the full variable domain is DAGVTQSPTHLIKTRGQQVTLRCSPISGHKSVSWYQQVLGQGPQFIFQYYEKEERGRGNFPDRFSARQFPNYSSELNVNALLLGDSALYLCASSWRGEPQHFGDGTRLSIL.